These 21 T cell receptor beta chains share one sample of origin, sequenced in a study of beta chain features in type 1 diabetes. Sequenced material consisted of expressed TCRB transcripts (all of the isolated RNA was reverse transcribed). Assay: immunoSEQ multiplex PCR; the TCRdb copy retains only in-frame clones and omits some. The table records roughly 170,000 clones, approximately 13% of them present only once. The material sequenced was central memory CD4+ T cells from blood. Receptors were obtained from a woman aged 18-29 years in good health.

This clone was counted only a few times. The V gene is TRBV18, the J gene TRBJ1-1; D gene uncertain. V was pared by 3 bases and J by 13 bases, with 18 bases between. Germline V gene lookup returns CDR1 KGHSH and CDR2 LQKENI. The CDR3 is 13 amino acids. CDR3 amino acids: CASSPRTEGEGFF. DNA for the CDR3: TGTGCCAGCTCACCCCGGACGGAGGGCGAGGGTTTCTTT.

This clone showed up just once. In nucleotides, the CDR3 is TGTGCCAGCAGAAGGACTAGCGGGGAACCGGATGAGCAGTTCTTC. Translating it yields CASRRTSGEPDEQFF. The J gene is TRBJ2-1, the V gene TRBV2, with 12 bases matching TRBD2. CDR3 length: 15 residues. Germline V gives CDR1 SNHLY, CDR2 FYNNEI. J was trimmed by 8 bases and V by 6 bases; bases with no gene match: 8.

The chain is built from TRBV19 and TRBJ2-6, with D maybe TRBD2 (6 bases). Germline CDR1 and CDR2: LNHDA and SQIVND (reference sequence). CDR3 size: 16 residues. V shed 4 bases and J shed 2 bases, with 12 bases lying between them. The CDR3 loop reads CASSNPPGAGANVLTF. As DNA, the CDR3 is TGTGCCAGTAGTAATCCCCCGGGAGCTGGGGCCAACGTCCTGACTTTC.

This clone was recorded a few times. The chain uses TRBV7-9 and TRBJ2-7; D is possibly TRBD2 (6 bases). The CDR3 is 13 amino acids. Deletions cut 2 bases from V and 5 bases from J, with 10 bases between. The germline CDR1 and CDR2 sequences are SEHNR and FQNEAQ (reference sequence). The DNA for the CDR3 is TGTGCCAGCAGCTTACGGACTACCCACGAGCAGTACTTC. Residues: CASSLRTTHEQYF.

This clone was seen only a few times. The chain recombines TRBV5-5 with TRBJ2-1; 16 nucleotides match TRBD2. Per germline, CDR1 SGHKS and CDR2 YYEKEE (reference sequence). This CDR3 contains 16 residues. The trim removed 5 bases at V and 11 bases at J, leaving 10 bases unmatched. The CDR3 nucleotides are TGTGCCAGCAGATCGGGACTAGCGGGAGGGGAGGCTAAGCAGTTCTTC. It is translated as CASRSGLAGGEAKQFF.

This chain links TRBV18 with TRBJ2-3; unclear D gene. Germline loops: CDR1 KGHSH, CDR2 LQKENI. The V end was cut by 1 base, the J end by 4 bases, with 6 bases between. CDR3 size: 13 residues. The CDR3 DNA sequence: TGTGCCAGCTCACCACTGGGCTCAGATACGCAGTATTTT. Its protein is CASSPLGSDTQYF.

This clone was observed a handful of times. The chain combines TRBV23-1 with TRBJ1-4; 7 bases map to TRBD1. Being an ORF, TRBV23-1 has a function that is uncertain. The CDR3 spans 16 residues. Losses at the gene ends were 0 bases for V and 7 bases for J; bases not matched to a gene: 8. The CDR3 is CASSQSDDRVGEKLFF. CDR3 sequence (DNA): TGCGCCAGCAGTCAATCGGACGACAGGGTCGGTGAAAAACTGTTTTTT.

The V call is TRBV21-1, the J call TRBJ2-3; no DNA check was done on the table's D call, TRBD2. TRBV21-1 is a pseudogene segment. This CDR3 contains 17 residues. CDR3 amino acids: CASSKAGSGRDADTQYF. The CDR3 DNA sequence: TGTGCCAGCAGCAAAGCGGGTAGCGGGAGAGATGCAGATACGCAGTATTTT.

This clone was seen a handful of times. The gene calls are TRBV18 and TRBJ1-1; TRBD1 agrees at 12 bases. CDR1 is KGHSH and CDR2 is LQKENI in the germline V gene. V was clipped by 6 bases and J by 4 bases; unmatched bases: 9. The CDR3 covers 16 residues. The DNA for the CDR3 is TGTGCCAGCTCCACCACCGGGACAGGGGGCCGCACTGAAGCTTTCTTT. Translated, it gives CASSTTGTGGRTEAFF.

This sequence joins TRBV28 and TRBJ1-2; perhaps TRBD1 as D (6 bases). In germline, CDR1 is MDHEN, CDR2 SYDVKM. This CDR3 region has 17 residues. Trimming removed 6 bases from V and 6 bases from J, with 26 bases in between. The CDR3 region has the DNA TGTGCCAGCAGACCAACACTACTCTTTACAGGGTTCGATGGCTACACCTTC. The encoded protein is CASRPTLLFTGFDGYTF.

This clone was observed a few times. The chain is built from TRBV7-9 and TRBJ2-5; D may be TRBD2 (5 bases). The CDR3 contains 11 residues. Trimming removed 5 bases from V and 4 bases from J, with 5 bases in between. Germline V gives CDR1 SEHNR, CDR2 FQNEAQ (reference sequence). The CDR3 nucleotides read TGTGCCAGCAGCCGGGGAGAGACCCAGTACTTC. It encodes CASSRGETQYF.

This clone appeared a few times. The V call is TRBV11-2, the J call TRBJ2-1; TRBD2 matches 8 bases. V dropped 3 bases and J dropped 9; count of bases not matched to a gene: 7. Per germline, CDR1 SGHAT and CDR2 FQNNGV. The CDR3 runs 14 residues. The CDR3, as DNA: TGTGCCAGCAGCTTTCATAGCGGGATCCTTGAGCAGTTCTTC. Its protein is CASSFHSGILEQFF.

This clone was detected only a few times. The chain couples TRBV4-1 to TRBJ1-1; TRBD1 might be the D (6 bases). V was trimmed by 7 bases and J by 1 base, leaving 16 bases between them. This CDR3 spans 15 amino acids. The germline gives CDR1 MGHRA, CDR2 YSYEKL. CDR3 in amino acids: CASTPGQRANTEAFF. CDR3 coding DNA: TGCGCCAGCACCCCGGGACAAAGGGCGAACACTGAAGCTTTCTTT.

This clone was counted only a few times. The V and J genes are TRBV6-5 and TRBJ1-4; D not certain. In germline, CDR1 is MNHEY, CDR2 SVGAGI. V was cut by 5 bases and J by 10 bases, with 17 bases left in between. There are 14 residues in the CDR3. The CDR3 nucleotides read TGTGCCAGCAGTACCCCCCTAACGCGGGGAAAACTGTTTTTT. Translation gives CASSTPLTRGKLFF.

This clone has only a few counts. The chain links TRBV29-1 to TRBJ2-3; 7 bases line up with TRBD2. Germline trimming cut 3 bases from V and 2 bases from J; bases unmatched to any gene: 5. From germline, CDR1 is SQVTM and CDR2 ANQGSEA. The length of the CDR3 is 14 residues. The CDR3 here is CSVDWLAVTDTQYF. CDR3 nucleotides: TGCAGCGTTGACTGGCTAGCGGTCACAGATACGCAGTATTTT.

This clone has more than one count but fewer than ten. The gene calls are TRBV19 and TRBJ2-5, with 10 bases identical to TRBD2. With V trimmed by 6 bases and J by 5 bases, 6 bases remained unmatched. Germline V lookup: CDR1 LNHDA, CDR2 SQIVND (reference sequence). The CDR3 is 14 amino acids. In DNA, the CDR3 is TGTGCCAGTAGGACGAGACTAGCGGGCGAGACCCAGTACTTC. Amino acids: CASRTRLAGETQYF.

This clone was observed a handful of times. The chain employs TRBV28 and TRBJ2-3; 8 bases fit TRBD1. CDR3 length equals 15 residues. Germline CDR1 reads MDHEN; CDR2 reads SYDVKM. The V segment lost 6 bases and the J segment 2 bases; nucleotides outside the gene matches: 7. CDR3 bases: TGTGCCAGCAGGCCCTGGGGACAGGACACAGATACGCAGTATTTT. It translates to CASRPWGQDTDTQYF.

The genes are TRBV29-1 and TRBJ1-2, with TRBD1 identical over 9 bases. The J segment lost 7 bases and the V segment lost 8 bases, leaving 8 bases of the junction unmatched. CDR3 length equals 12 residues. Germline V lookup: CDR1 SQVTM, CDR2 ANQGSEA. This CDR3 reads CSLGQGERGYTF. CDR3 DNA: TGCAGCTTGGGACAGGGCGAACGTGGCTACACCTTC.

This clone appeared a few times. The chain links TRBV30 to TRBJ1-5; TRBD1 matches 7 bases. Germline lookup yields CDR1 GTSNPN and CDR2 SVGIG (reference sequence). The CDR3 covers 14 residues. J gave up 11 bases and V 4 bases, and 14 bases lay outside the gene matches. The CDR3 DNA reads as TGTGCCTGGACCCCCGAGGGACAGTTAAATGCCCAGCATTTT. It is translated as CAWTPEGQLNAQHF.

This clone showed up many times. Other nucleotide sequences from this sample produce the same CDR3. The chain couples TRBV28 to TRBJ1-2; D possibly corresponds to TRBD1 (6 bases). CDR3 size: 11 residues. Trimming cost V 1 base and J 11 bases, with 8 bases left between them. The germline V gene encodes CDR1 MDHEN and CDR2 SYDVKM. The CDR3 sequence: CASSLSRGYTF. CDR3 DNA: TGTGCCAGCAGTTTATCAAGGGGGTACACCTTC.

This clone came up a few times. The J gene is TRBJ2-1, the V gene TRBV7-9, with 10 bases aligning to TRBD1. The ends lost 5 bases at V and 7 bases at J; junction bases unmatched: 8. The CDR3 extends over 15 amino acids. The germline V gene encodes CDR1 SEHNR and CDR2 FQNEAQ (reference sequence). Here the CDR3 DNA reads TGTGCCAGCAGCCCTCGACAGGGGGCAGGTAATGAGCAGTTCTTC. Protein product: CASSPRQGAGNEQFF.